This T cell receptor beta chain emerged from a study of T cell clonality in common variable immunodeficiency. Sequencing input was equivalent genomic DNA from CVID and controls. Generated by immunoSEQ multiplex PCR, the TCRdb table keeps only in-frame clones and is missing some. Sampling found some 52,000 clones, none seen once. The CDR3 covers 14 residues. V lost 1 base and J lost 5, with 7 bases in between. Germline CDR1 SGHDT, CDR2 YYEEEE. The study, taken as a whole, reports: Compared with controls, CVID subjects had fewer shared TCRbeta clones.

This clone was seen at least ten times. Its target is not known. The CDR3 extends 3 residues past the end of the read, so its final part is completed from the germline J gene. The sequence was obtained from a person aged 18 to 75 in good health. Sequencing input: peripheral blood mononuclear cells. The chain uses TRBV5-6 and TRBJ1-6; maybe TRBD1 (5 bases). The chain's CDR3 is CASSLIGDNSPLHF. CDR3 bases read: TGTGCCAGCAGCTTGATAGGGGATAATTCACCC. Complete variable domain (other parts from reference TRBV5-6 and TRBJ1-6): DAGVTQSPTHLIKTRGQQVTLRCSPKSGHDTVSWYQQALGQGPQFIFQYYEEEERQRGNFPDRFSGHQFPNYSSELNVNALLLGDSALYLCASSLIGDNSPLHFGNGTRLTVT.